The 11 T cell receptor beta chains listed next were all sequenced from one sample in a study of control samples from healthy donors and cancer patients. The assay was immunoSEQ multiplex PCR, and TCRdb's table has in-frame clones only and misses some. The sample holds some 110,000 clones, more than 85% seen once. Input material: blood. The receptors here all came from a man younger than 40 in good health.

The chain employs TRBV5-6 and TRBJ2-5, with D perhaps matching TRBD2 (5 bases). Looked up from germline, CDR1 is SGHDT and CDR2 is YYEEEE. The CDR3 has 12 amino acids. Trimming removed 6 bases at V and 4 bases at J, with 10 bases between. CDR3 amino acids: CASKSAGETQYF. The CDR3 DNA is TGTGCCAGCAAGTCTGCGGGAGAGACCCAGTACTTC.

CDR3 protein: CASSNRGGHDTQYF. The CDR3 bases are TGTGCCAGTAGTAATCGGGGGGGGCATGATACGCAGTATTTT. The chain employs TRBV19 and TRBJ2-3; 8 bases map to TRBD2. The germline V gene encodes CDR1 LNHDA and CDR2 SQIVND (reference sequence). V dropped 4 bases and J dropped 6; count of bases not matched to a gene: 6. The CDR3 covers 14 residues.

V and J are TRBV10-1 and TRBJ2-5, with a tentative D call TRBD2 (5 bases). CDR1 and CDR2 (germline): WNHNN, SYGVQD (reference sequence). With 6 bases removed from V and 5 bases from J, the gap between germline ends came to 16 bases. The CDR3 loop spans 14 amino acids. CDR3 in DNA: TGCGCCAGCAGCCGCTCCCGGGGAGCTGAGACCCAGTACTTC. Translation gives CASSRSRGAETQYF.

The V gene is TRBV27, the J gene TRBJ2-5; 9 positions agree with TRBD2. The trim removed 5 bases at V and 5 bases at J, leaving 15 bases unmatched. The CDR3 length is 17 residues. Germline CDR1 reads MNHEY; CDR2 reads SMNVEV (reference sequence). CDR3 amino acids: CASSPRVAGALYETQYF. CDR3 nucleotides: TGTGCCAGCAGTCCCCGGGTAGCGGGGGCGCTGTACGAGACCCAGTACTTC.

V is TRBV7-9 and J is TRBJ2-7; 9 bases are a match to TRBD1. In germline, CDR1 is SEHNR, CDR2 FQNEAQ (reference sequence). This CDR3 spans 14 amino acids. J was trimmed by 4 bases and V by 5 bases; bases with no gene match: 6. The CDR3 nucleotides are TGTGCCAGCAGCCCCAGGGACAGGGCGTACGAGCAGTACGTC. Residues: CASSPRDRAYEQYV.

The rearrangement links TRBV30 to TRBJ2-3, with D possibly matching TRBD1 (6 bases). Germline assignment: CDR1 GTSNPN and CDR2 SVGIG (reference sequence). CDR3 length: 15 residues. V lost 4 bases and J 6 bases, leaving 20 bases between the germline ends. The CDR3 region is CAWIPDRLYPDTQYF. For the CDR3, the DNA is TGTGCCTGGATTCCAGACAGGCTTTATCCGGATACGCAGTATTTT. Looking up the rest from reference TRBV30 and TRBJ2-3 gives the full variable domain: SQTIHQWPATLVQPVGSPLSLECTVEGTSNPNLYWYRQAAGRGLQLLFYSVGIGQISSEVPQNLSASRPQDRQFILSSKKLLLSDSGFYLCAWIPDRLYPDTQYFGPGTRLTVL.

The chain joins TRBV11-2 to TRBJ2-5; D unresolved. Germline CDR1 and CDR2: SGHAT and FQNNGV. Trimming pared 2 bases from V and 1 base from J, leaving 8 bases between. The length of the CDR3 is 14 residues. The CDR3 sequence: CASSLHPSQETQYF. Here the CDR3 DNA reads TGTGCCAGCAGCTTACACCCCTCCCAAGAGACCCAGTACTTC.

V usage is TRBV6-6 and J usage is TRBJ2-2; a weak D match, TRBD2 (7 bases). V shed 5 bases and J shed 1 base, with 23 bases lying between them. Germline V CDR1 and CDR2: MNHNY, SVGAGI (reference sequence). This CDR3 has 19 residues. The DNA of the CDR3 is TGTGCCAGCAGTCGACGCCCCTTCGGGGGGCGCGGGAACACCGGGGAGCTGTTTTTT. Encoded protein: CASSRRPFGGRGNTGELFF.

CDR3 in DNA: TGTGCCAGCAGCTTAGTAGGGCTAGCGGGGAGTGCAGATACGCAGTATTTT. It specifies CASSLVGLAGSADTQYF. This sequence joins TRBV7-9 and TRBJ2-3; 9 nucleotides line up with TRBD2. Germline V gene lookup returns CDR1 SEHNR and CDR2 FQNEAQ (reference sequence). The CDR3 is 17 residues long. The J segment lost 4 bases and the V segment lost 1 base, leaving 9 bases of the junction unmatched.

V gene TRBV5-1 combines with J gene TRBJ2-3; 8 nucleotides match TRBD2. In germline, CDR1 is SGHRS, CDR2 YFSETQ. With V trimmed by 4 bases and J by 3 bases, 10 bases remained unmatched. The CDR3 sequence is 16 residues long. In DNA, the CDR3 is TGCGCCAGCAGCCCTCAAGCGGGGGCCGCAACAGATACGCAGTATTTT. Translating gives CASSPQAGAATDTQYF.

This chain links TRBV5-1 with TRBJ2-5; D possibly corresponds to TRBD1 (6 bases). The germline V and J ends were trimmed by 4 bases and 1 base, with 17 bases remaining between them. The CDR3 loop spans 16 amino acids. Germline CDR1 reads SGHRS; CDR2 reads YFSETQ. The CDR3 DNA reads TGCGCCAGCAGCCCGGTAGACTCAGGGGTCCAAGAGACCCAGTACTTC. Translating gives CASSPVDSGVQETQYF. Drawing the rest from reference TRBV5-1 and TRBJ2-5, the complete variable domain is KAGVTQTPRYLIKTRGQQVTLSCSPISGHRSVSWYQQTPGQGLQFLFEYFSETQRNKGNFPGRFSGRQFSNSRSEMNVSTLELGDSALYLCASSPVDSGVQETQYFGPGTRLLVL.